This T cell receptor (beta chain) was captured by sequencing in a study of blood T cell repertoires in COVID-19. Study information: Samples taken during acute and convalescent COVID-19 were collected in the United States, Italy and Spain. The cDNA or gDNA used as material had been derived from T cells, B-cell-depleted T cells, or PBMCs.

The method was immunoSEQ multiplex PCR; TCRdb's version includes in-frame clones alone and lacks a portion of them. The sample includes about 74,000 clones, less than 95% of them seen just once. The germline V gene has CDR1 SQVTM and CDR2 ANQGSEA. Trimming removed 6 bases from V and 1 base from J, with 18 bases in between. There are 15 residues in the CDR3. The sequenced sample consisted of peripheral blood. The receptor comes from a woman between 45 and 60 years old in a cohort sampled during active COVID-19. The rearrangement joins TRBV29-1 to TRBJ1-1; TRBD1 is a possible D gene (6 bases). Written as DNA, the CDR3 is TGCAGCGTCATAACCCTACAGGGTGCGAACACTGAAGCTTTCTTT. Its translation is CSVITLQGANTEAFF.